These 21 T cell receptor beta chains originate from one sample sequenced in a study of blood T cell repertoires in COVID-19. Clones were read by immunoSEQ multiplex PCR, and TCRdb kept only the in-frame ones, dropping some. Seen here are some 60,000 clones, 65% to 90% observed once, and the top ten hold around 9.6%. Material: peripheral blood. These receptors were obtained from a man in his fifties with COVID-19, enrolled during active disease.

The chain recombines TRBV7-8 with TRBJ2-7; no firm D call. This CDR3 spans 13 amino acids. Germline CDR1 reads SGHVS; CDR2 reads FQNEAQ. Trimming removed 1 base at V and 6 bases at J, with 10 bases between. Written as DNA, the CDR3 is TGTGCCAGCAGCTTAGAGCTAGTCCGCGAGCAGTACTTC. This encodes CASSLELVREQYF.

This clone appeared once. V and J are TRBV19 and TRBJ1-4; TRBD1 agrees at 7 bases. The germline CDR1 and CDR2 sequences are LNHDA and SQIVND (reference sequence). The trim removed 10 bases at V and 8 bases at J, leaving 16 bases unmatched. This CDR3 is 15 amino acids long. The CDR3 DNA reads as TGTGCCACGAGTAGCCCGCAGGGGGTTTGGGAAAAACTGTTTTTT. Its translation: CATSSPQGVWEKLFF.

The genes are TRBV2 and TRBJ2-6; D may be TRBD2 (6 bases). Germline V gene data show CDR1 as SNHLY and CDR2 as FYNNEI. This CDR3 spans 14 amino acids. V was cut by 4 bases and J by 2 bases, with 6 bases left in between. This CDR3 reads CASSGGAGANVLTF. As DNA, the CDR3 is TGTGCCAGCAGTGGCGGGGCTGGGGCCAACGTCCTGACTTTC.

The genes are TRBV10-3 and TRBJ2-1, with TRBD1 identical over 11 bases. The CDR3 runs to 18 residues. V dropped 0 bases and J dropped 6; count of bases not matched to a gene: 10. Germline-derived CDR1 and CDR2 are ENHRY and SYGVKD. In nucleotides, the CDR3 is TGTGCCATCAGTGAGTCGATCGGCGGGACAGGGGGACCCAATGAGCAGTTCTTC. Translated, it gives CAISESIGGTGGPNEQFF.

The chain is built from TRBV28 and TRBJ2-2; D gene uncertain. Germline loops: CDR1 MDHEN, CDR2 SYDVKM. With 5 bases removed from V and 8 bases from J, the gap between germline ends came to 9 bases. The CDR3 is 12 residues long. This chain's CDR3 is CASSPLEGELFF. Written as DNA, the CDR3 is TGTGCCAGCAGTCCTCTGGAGGGGGAGCTGTTTTTT.

The table lists this clone with a count of one. The rearrangement uses TRBV30 and TRBJ2-7; D gene ambiguous. Germline V gene sequence: CDR1 GTSNPN, CDR2 SVGIG (reference sequence). The CDR3 runs to 12 residues. The V end lost 2 bases, the J end lost 2 bases, and 7 bases lay between the germline ends. In DNA form, the CDR3 reads TGTGCCTGGAGTCCGCAGGCCTACGAGCAGTACTTC. This encodes CAWSPQAYEQYF.

The sample holds a few counts of this clone. The chain employs TRBV10-3 and TRBJ1-5, with a possible D match to TRBD1 (5 bases). Trimming removed 3 bases from V and 6 bases from J, with 9 bases in between. Germline V lookup: CDR1 ENHRY, CDR2 SYGVKD. This CDR3 has 13 amino acids. DNA for the CDR3: TGTGCCATCAGTGAAGGGGATAGTCAGCCCCAGCATTTT. This codes for CAISEGDSQPQHF.

The chain carries TRBV4-1 and TRBJ2-7; D is perhaps TRBD2 (6 bases). Per the germline V gene, CDR1 is MGHRA and CDR2 is YSYEKL. The CDR3 is 18 amino acids. The ends were cut back, 0 bases at V and 4 bases at J, with 22 bases in the middle. The CDR3 is CASSQDGLEGKEGYEQYF. The CDR3 coding sequence is TGCGCCAGCAGCCAAGATGGGTTGGAGGGGAAAGAGGGGTACGAGCAGTACTTC.

The chain couples TRBV7-9 to TRBJ2-2; TRBD2 aligns across 14 bases. The V gene's germline CDR1 is SEHNR and CDR2 FQNEAQ (reference sequence). V lost 5 bases, J lost 7 bases, and 6 bases stayed unmatched. The CDR3 spans 16 residues. The DNA for the CDR3 is TGTGCCAGCAGCAAGACTAGCGGGAGGGCTGACGGGGAGCTGTTTTTT. Amino acid sequence: CASSKTSGRADGELFF.

The chain links TRBV6-4 to TRBJ1-5; 8 bases fit TRBD1. V shed 5 bases and J 6 bases; nucleotides not matched to a gene: 9. The germline CDR1 and CDR2 sequences are MRHNA and SNTAGT. CDR3 length: 15 residues. The CDR3 region has the DNA TGTGCCAGCAGTACTTCAGGGGGCGTCTTTCAGCCCCAGCATTTT. Its protein is CASSTSGGVFQPQHF.

The V and J genes are TRBV29-1 and TRBJ2-3; the match to TRBD2 covers 10 bases. With 4 bases clipped from V and 3 bases from J, the junction kept 10 bases outside the gene matches. This CDR3 has 16 residues. Per the germline V gene, CDR1 is SQVTM and CDR2 is ANQGSEA. The CDR3 reads CSVGTSGGGLTDTQYF. The CDR3 DNA reads TGCAGCGTTGGGACTAGCGGAGGTGGTCTGACAGATACGCAGTATTTT.

The chain links TRBV2 to TRBJ2-4, with TRBD2 as a possible D gene (5 bases). Germline V gene sequence: CDR1 SNHLY, CDR2 FYNNEI. V lost 6 bases, J lost 0 bases, and 12 bases lay in between. CDR3 length: 15 residues. The CDR3 spells CASSLQEVAKNIQYF. CDR3 in DNA: TGTGCCAGCAGCCTCCAGGAGGTAGCCAAAAACATTCAGTACTTC.

The chain is built from TRBV5-1 and TRBJ2-7; 10 bases align to TRBD2. V gave up 0 bases and J gave up 4 bases; unmatched junction bases: 4. This CDR3 is 15 amino acids long. From germline, CDR1 is SGHRS and CDR2 YFSETQ. The CDR3 DNA reads as TGCGCCAGCAGCTTGGGACTAGCGGGCCAATACGAGCAGTACTTC. It translates to CASSLGLAGQYEQYF.

The chain combines TRBV7-8 with TRBJ1-6; a weak D match, TRBD1 (6 bases). The CDR3 is 16 amino acids. CDR1 is SGHVS, CDR2 FQNEAQ, per germline. V lost 5 bases to trimming and J lost 8 bases, with 19 bases between them. CDR3 bases: TGTGCCAGCAGCCCCAACCGCTGGGGGCGGGATTCACCCCTCCACTTT. It specifies CASSPNRWGRDSPLHF.

This chain uses TRBV9 with TRBJ2-2; D possibly corresponds to TRBD2 (6 bases). The CDR3 contains 14 residues. Trimming removed 0 bases at V and 6 bases at J, with 9 bases between. Germline V lookup: CDR1 SGDLS, CDR2 YYNGEE. The CDR3: CASSVVRGSGELFF. CDR3 coding DNA: TGTGCCAGCAGCGTAGTTCGGGGGTCCGGGGAGCTGTTTTTT.

The rearrangement joins TRBV9 to TRBJ2-1; TRBD2 matches 8 bases. The CDR3 has 18 residues. The junction had 18 bases not matched to a gene; V was cut back by 3 bases and J by 7 bases. Germline V gives CDR1 SGDLS, CDR2 YYNGEE. CDR3 sequence (DNA): TGTGCCAGCAGCGCTTCCATCCACGGGAGGGCCATGCCAAATGAGCAGTTCTTC. Its translation is CASSASIHGRAMPNEQFF.

The count of this clone is one. The chain is built from TRBV6-6 and TRBJ2-2; D is perhaps TRBD1 (5 bases). The CDR3 consists of 14 residues. V was shortened by 6 bases and J by 5 bases, with 13 bases between the two germline ends. Germline V gives CDR1 MNHNY, CDR2 SVGAGI (reference sequence). The CDR3 loop is CASRGSGRTGELFF. CDR3 DNA: TGTGCCAGCAGAGGGTCAGGGCGGACCGGGGAGCTGTTTTTT.

The sample holds a few counts of this clone. V and J are TRBV4-2 and TRBJ2-2; 9 nucleotides line up with TRBD2. Germline CDR1 and CDR2: LGHNA and YNFKEQ. The CDR3 sequence is 18 residues long. Trimming took 1 base from V and 4 from J; bases not matched to a gene: 10. For the CDR3, the DNA is TGTGCCAGCAGCCAAGTTAAGGCGGGAGGGCTGAGCACCGGGGAGCTGTTTTTT. Translated, it gives CASSQVKAGGLSTGELFF.

Only a few counts were recorded for this clone. The chain uses TRBV20-1 and TRBJ2-5; maybe TRBD2 (5 bases). Trimming took 6 bases from V and 4 from J, leaving 9 bases between them. CDR3 length equals 11 residues. The germline CDR1 and CDR2 sequences are DFQATT and SNEGSKA (reference sequence). The DNA for the CDR3 is TGCAGTGCCCGAGGGAGAGAGACCCAGTACTTC. Its translation is CSARGRETQYF.

The chain joins TRBV19 to TRBJ2-5; tentative D call: TRBD2 (6 bases). The CDR3 has 13 amino acids. With 4 bases removed from V and 5 bases from J, the gap between germline ends came to 11 bases. The germline V gene encodes CDR1 LNHDA and CDR2 SQIVND (reference sequence). As DNA, the CDR3 is TGTGCCAGTAGTACCCTGGCGGGGGAGACCCAGTACTTC. As protein: CASSTLAGETQYF.

The chain couples TRBV19 to TRBJ2-1, with D possibly matching TRBD2 (6 bases). V was trimmed by 4 bases and J by 4 bases, leaving 8 bases between them. The CDR3 covers 13 residues. Germline CDR1 is LNHDA and CDR2 is SQIVND (reference sequence). Written as DNA, the CDR3 is TGTGCCAGTAGTAGGGACTTATACAATGAGCAGTTCTTC. This translates into CASSRDLYNEQFF.